These 30 T cell receptor beta chains originate from one sample sequenced in a study of Ad26.COV2.S vaccination and SARS-CoV-2 variants. Using immunoSEQ multiplex PCR, the repertoire was profiled, and TCRdb retains in-frame clones only, with some absent. The sample lists 380,000 or so clones; roughly 85% were seen once. Treatment specified: some 20 received Ad26.COV2.S at low or high dose, single or two shots; about 5 received placebo; per-sample allocation not given. Sample collection was performed on day 63 after the first vaccine or placebo injection. Here the sequenced sample was peripheral blood, taken in a trial of Ad26.COV2.S vaccine versus placebo. The receptors originated from a person aged 18-60 years who received the Ad26.COV2.S COVID-19 vaccine or a placebo.

This chain connects TRBV7-2 to TRBJ2-7, with D tentatively TRBD2 (6 bases). Trimming removed 5 bases at V and 3 bases at J, with 14 bases between. This CDR3 is 14 amino acids long. Germline CDR1 reads SGHTA; CDR2 reads FQGNSA. The CDR3 spells CASSPRDFYYEQYF. The CDR3 DNA follows: TGTGCCAGCAGCCCCCGGGACTTTTACTACGAGCAGTACTTC.

The chain employs TRBV18 and TRBJ1-5, with unresolved D. V was shortened by 0 bases and J by 5 bases, with 11 bases between the two germline ends. The CDR3 contains 15 residues. Looked up from germline, CDR1 is KGHSH and CDR2 is LQKENI. The CDR3 spells CASSPPESADQPQHF. In DNA, the CDR3 is TGTGCCAGCTCACCACCGGAGTCAGCGGATCAGCCCCAGCATTTT.

In this sample, this clone turned up a few times. The rearrangement joins TRBV6-5 to TRBJ2-7; D possibly corresponds to TRBD2 (5 bases). Trimming stripped 5 bases from V and 0 bases from J, with 8 bases between. The CDR3 contains 13 residues. Germline loops: CDR1 MNHEY, CDR2 SVGAGI. The CDR3 here is CASSTADSYEQYF. CDR3 nucleotide sequence: TGTGCCAGCAGTACAGCGGACTCCTACGAGCAGTACTTC.

The genes are TRBV27 and TRBJ2-4, with 8 bases that match TRBD1. With 2 bases clipped from V and 4 bases from J, the junction kept 7 bases outside the gene matches. The germline V gene encodes CDR1 MNHEY and CDR2 SMNVEV (reference sequence). This CDR3 has 16 residues. The DNA of the CDR3 is TGTGCCAGCAGTTTAGGGGGGACAGGAAGGAAAAACATTCAGTACTTC. The encoded protein is CASSLGGTGRKNIQYF.

The V and J genes are TRBV3-1 (or the pseudogene TRBV3-2) and TRBJ2-3; D not resolved. The germline CDR1 and CDR2 sequences are LGHDT and YNNKEL (reference sequence). The CDR3 spans 15 residues. Trimming removed 4 bases at V and 0 bases at J, with 11 bases between. CDR3 DNA sequence: TGTGCCAGCAGCCCCCTGCTGCGAAGCACAGATACGCAGTATTTT. Translating it yields CASSPLLRSTDTQYF.

This chain links TRBV11-2 with TRBJ2-2; 10 bases agree with TRBD2. This CDR3 region has 15 residues. V lost 4 bases to trimming and J lost 6 bases; unmatched junction nucleotides: 5. The V gene's germline CDR1 is SGHAT and CDR2 FQNNGV. In nucleotides, the CDR3 is TGTGCCAGCAGCTCCTTAGCGGGAGGTCCCGGGGAGCTGTTTTTT. It translates to CASSSLAGGPGELFF.

J is TRBJ2-7 and V is TRBV7-9, with D perhaps matching TRBD1 (5 bases). CDR1 is SEHNR and CDR2 is FQNEAQ in the germline V gene (reference sequence). This CDR3 is 14 amino acids long. With 2 bases removed from V and 5 bases from J, the gap between germline ends came to 13 bases. The CDR3 loop reads CASSLPLRADEQYF. The CDR3 DNA reads TGTGCCAGCAGCTTACCACTCAGGGCTGACGAGCAGTACTTC.

For the CDR3, the DNA is TGTGCCAGCTCGCAACAGCGGGAATACGAGCAGTACTTC. It encodes CASSQQREYEQYF. The V and J genes are TRBV18 and TRBJ2-7; 7 bases fit TRBD2. The germline CDR1 and CDR2 sequences are KGHSH and LQKENI. V dropped 6 bases and J dropped 4; count of bases not matched to a gene: 6. CDR3 length equals 13 residues. Full variable domain (missing parts from reference TRBV18 and TRBJ2-7): NAGVMQNPRHLVRRRGQEARLRCSPMKGHSHVYWYRQLPEEGLKFMVYLQKENIIDESGMPKERFSAEFPKEGPSILRIQQVVRGDSAAYFCASSQQREYEQYFGPGTRLTVT.

This clone was seen only once. The CDR3 DNA sequence: TGTGCCAGCAGCCTCCCTGGGGCAGAATCTGGAAACACCATATATTTT. Encoded protein: CASSLPGAESGNTIYF. The chain has TRBV5-4 and TRBJ1-3; TRBD1 might be the D (5 bases). CDR1 is SGHNT, CDR2 YYREEE, per germline (reference sequence). Trimming stripped 4 bases from V and 1 base from J, with 15 bases between. The CDR3 runs 16 residues.

A single count supports this clone. V gene TRBV6-5 combines with J gene TRBJ2-3; the match to TRBD2 covers 8 bases. The J segment lost 3 bases and the V segment lost 0 bases, leaving 5 bases of the junction unmatched. The CDR3 covers 16 residues. CDR1 and CDR2 from the germline V gene are MNHEY and SVGAGI. The CDR3 loop is CASSYSFSGTTDTQYF. CDR3 bases: TGTGCCAGCAGTTACTCGTTTAGCGGGACTACAGATACGCAGTATTTT.

This clone has a single count. This chain links TRBV1 with TRBJ2-1; whether TRBD2, the table's D call, matches the DNA was not checked. TRBV1 is a pseudogene. The CDR3 contains 15 residues. DNA of the CDR3: TGCACCAGCAGACCCCGCGCGGGGGTTCCTAATGAGCAGTTCTTC. It is translated as CTSRPRAGVPNEQFF.

The rearrangement joins TRBV27 to TRBJ2-1; TRBD2 matches 10 bases. Looked up from germline, CDR1 is MNHEY and CDR2 is SMNVEV (reference sequence). The CDR3 is 14 amino acids. The ends lost 2 bases at V and 10 bases at J; junction bases unmatched: 5. The CDR3 loop is CASSLLAGVGEQFF. The CDR3 DNA follows: TGTGCCAGCAGTTTACTAGCGGGAGTAGGAGAGCAGTTCTTC.

This clone was picked up many times. V gene TRBV15 combines with J gene TRBJ1-6; D gene unclear. Germline V lookup: CDR1 LNHNV, CDR2 YYDKDF (reference sequence). The V gene lost 0 bases and the J gene lost 9 bases, with 15 bases spanning the gap. The CDR3 contains 16 residues. In DNA, the CDR3 is TGTGCCACCAGCAGAGAGGCCGGGTCAGGCGCTTCACCCCTCCACTTT. Residues: CATSREAGSGASPLHF.

The J gene is TRBJ2-7, the V gene TRBV7-8; 7 bases map to TRBD1. Germline loops: CDR1 SGHVS, CDR2 FQNEAQ. The CDR3 is made up of 14 amino acids. The V and J ends lost 5 bases and 9 bases, in that order; junction bases with no gene match: 13. Here the CDR3 reads CASSVQGSSGVQYF. CDR3 in DNA: TGTGCCAGCAGCGTACAGGGGAGTTCAGGCGTGCAGTACTTC.

A few counts support this clone. The V and J genes are TRBV2 and TRBJ1-1; D call uncertain. Germline CDR1 SNHLY, CDR2 FYNNEI. The CDR3 sequence is 13 residues long. V was shortened by 7 bases and J by 0 bases, with 9 bases between the two germline ends. CDR3 region: CASNVGMNTEAFF. CDR3 in DNA: TGTGCCAGCAACGTGGGCATGAACACTGAAGCTTTCTTT.

The V and J genes are TRBV5-1 and TRBJ1-2; no clear D gene. Trimming took off 2 bases at V and 3 bases at J, with 11 bases between the two ends. The CDR3 runs to 14 residues. Per the germline V gene, CDR1 is SGHRS and CDR2 is YFSETQ. CDR3 amino acids: CASSLRHTDYGYTF. CDR3 nucleotides: TGCGCCAGCAGCTTACGACATACTGACTATGGCTACACCTTC.

This chain joins TRBV15 and TRBJ1-3; 7 bases align to TRBD1. Trimming took 3 bases from V and 4 from J; bases not matched to a gene: 3. This CDR3 contains 14 residues. Germline loops: CDR1 LNHNV, CDR2 YYDKDF (reference sequence). The CDR3 here is CATSSRQGGNTIYF. The CDR3 nucleotides read TGTGCCACCAGCAGTAGACAGGGAGGAAACACCATATATTTT.

The rearrangement links TRBV11-2 to TRBJ2-1, with D possibly being TRBD2 (5 bases). CDR3 size: 14 residues. Trimming cost V 1 base and J 9 bases, with 13 bases left between them. Germline CDR1 is SGHAT and CDR2 is FQNNGV. For the CDR3, the DNA is TGTGCCAGCAGCTTAGGGAGGAGAGTTAGTGAGCAGTTCTTC. Its protein is CASSLGRRVSEQFF.

The rearrangement links TRBV28 to TRBJ1-3, with D tentatively TRBD1 (6 bases). CDR1 is MDHEN and CDR2 is SYDVKM in the germline V gene. Deletions cut 7 bases from V and 0 bases from J, with 25 bases between. There are 19 residues in the CDR3. The CDR3 nucleotides are TGTGCCAGCAAGACAAGGACAGAACCTCTCCGCTTCTCTGGAAACACCATATATTTT. Residues: CASKTRTEPLRFSGNTIYF.

This clone was counted between two and nine times. The gene calls are TRBV7-6 and TRBJ1-6; TRBD1 might be the D (6 bases). CDR1 and CDR2 from the germline V gene are SGHVS and FNYEAQ. The V end was cut by 0 bases, the J end by 14 bases, with 17 bases between. The CDR3 covers 15 residues. CDR3 sequence reads: CASSLAPEGPGALHF. The CDR3 coding sequence is TGTGCCAGCAGCTTAGCGCCTGAGGGCCCAGGGGCCCTCCACTTT.

J is TRBJ2-5 and V is TRBV30; D is uncertain. This CDR3 has 12 amino acids. The V gene lost 3 bases and the J gene lost 1 base, with 6 bases spanning the gap. The germline V gene encodes CDR1 GTSNPN and CDR2 SVGIG (reference sequence). For the CDR3, the DNA is TGTGCCTGGAGCCCAGCCCAAGAGACCCAGTACTTC. Its protein is CAWSPAQETQYF.

This clone has more than one count but fewer than ten. V gene TRBV6-6 combines with J gene TRBJ1-1; D unresolved. The length of the CDR3 is 14 residues. Germline V gene data show CDR1 as MNHNY and CDR2 as SVGAGI (reference sequence). The V and J ends lost 0 bases and 1 base respectively, with 6 bases between them. The chain's CDR3 is CASSYSGGNTEAFF. In nucleotides, the CDR3 is TGTGCCAGCAGTTACTCTGGCGGGAACACTGAAGCTTTCTTT.

The rearrangement joins TRBV6-5 to TRBJ2-7; 9 nucleotides agree with TRBD1. V trimming: 6 bases; J trimming: 3 bases; junction bases outside the gene matches: 9. Germline CDR1 is MNHEY and CDR2 is SVGAGI. The CDR3 loop spans 15 amino acids. The CDR3 loop is CASSSTGTGIYEQYF. In nucleotides, the CDR3 is TGTGCCAGCAGCTCAACCGGGACAGGGATCTACGAGCAGTACTTC.

The chain uses TRBV7-6 and TRBJ2-2; weak D call: TRBD2 (6 bases). Per the germline V gene, CDR1 is SGHVS and CDR2 is FNYEAQ. V lost 5 bases and J 1 base, leaving 11 bases between the germline ends. The length of the CDR3 is 15 residues. This CDR3 is CASSPLSGNTGELFF. The DNA of the CDR3 is TGTGCCAGCAGCCCCCTTAGCGGGAACACCGGGGAGCTGTTTTTT.

This clone was seen only once. This chain links TRBV7-6 with TRBJ2-3; D remains unclear. Between the trimmed V and J ends, which lost 3 bases and 0 bases, there was a span of 13 bases. This CDR3 has 16 amino acids. The germline gives CDR1 SGHVS, CDR2 FNYEAQ. As DNA, the CDR3 is TGTGCCAGCAGCTTTCACGCTTCACCTAGCACAGATACGCAGTATTTT. This sequence encodes CASSFHASPSTDTQYF.

This chain links TRBV21-1 with TRBJ1-1; the table gives TRBD1 as D, unverified against the DNA. TRBV21-1 is assigned pseudogene status. This CDR3 region has 15 residues. Written as DNA, the CDR3 is TGTGCCAGCAGCCCGCCCTGGACAGGGTCCACTGAAGCTTTCTTT. Translating it yields CASSPPWTGSTEAFF.

The chain uses TRBV11-3 and TRBJ1-2; possibly TRBD1 for D (6 bases). Germline values: CDR1 SGHNT, CDR2 YENEEA. V was cut by 0 bases and J by 7 bases, with 15 bases left in between. The CDR3 contains 15 residues. The CDR3 coding sequence is TGTGCCAGCAGCTTAGACGGGGCAGGGGCTGGTGGCTACACCTTC. This encodes CASSLDGAGAGGYTF.

The chain couples TRBV2 to TRBJ2-3; D is undetermined. V lost 1 base and J 0 bases, leaving 5 bases between the germline ends. The CDR3 has 14 amino acids. The germline CDR1 and CDR2 sequences are SNHLY and FYNNEI. The CDR3 sequence is CASSEVESTDTQYF. CDR3 nucleotides: TGTGCCAGCAGTGAAGTGGAGAGCACAGATACGCAGTATTTT.

Written as DNA, the CDR3 is TGTGCCAGCAGTTCGACGGGCCTCGGAGGGGAGACCCAGTACTTC. It specifies CASSSTGLGGETQYF. The rearrangement links TRBV6-2 or TRBV6-3 to TRBJ2-5; perhaps TRBD2 as D (6 bases). CDR3 length: 15 amino acids. V dropped 4 bases and J dropped 5 bases, with 17 bases sitting between them. Germline V lookup: CDR1 MNHEY, CDR2 SVGEGT.

This clone was counted a few times. The chain has TRBV7-3 and TRBJ2-3; 9 positions match TRBD2. Looked up from germline, CDR1 is SGHTA and CDR2 is FQGTGA. V shed 5 bases and J 2 bases; nucleotides not matched to a gene: 2. CDR3 length equals 14 residues. For the CDR3, the DNA is TGTGCCAGCAGCCCGGGACTAGCCACAGATACGCAGTATTTT. It translates to CASSPGLATDTQYF.